These 18 T cell receptor beta chains were all obtained from the same sample, sequenced in a study of T cell repertoires in ileal Crohn's disease. Time point noted: proximal margin of the surgical specimen (macroscopically non-inflamed). Profiling relied on immunoSEQ multiplex PCR, and the TCRdb table lists in-frame clones only, not all of them. The sample carries about 4,800 clones, roughly 91% recorded once. The specimen sequenced was ileal tissue. Receptor source: an adult with Crohn's disease.

This clone was counted a single time. The chain uses TRBV18 and TRBJ1-1; D unresolved. Germline V gene data show CDR1 as KGHSH and CDR2 as LQKENI. The CDR3 is 13 amino acids. V was clipped by 3 bases and J by 1 base, with 6 bases between them. This chain's CDR3 is CASSPSENTEAFF. The CDR3 nucleotides are TGTGCCAGCTCACCGAGTGAGAACACTGAAGCTTTCTTT. Together with reference TRBV18 and TRBJ1-1, the CDR3 gives the full variable domain: NAGVMQNPRHLVRRRGQEARLRCSPMKGHSHVYWYRQLPEEGLKFMVYLQKENIIDESGMPKERFSAEFPKEGPSILRIQQVVRGDSAAYFCASSPSENTEAFFGQGTRLTVV.

The CDR3 nucleotides read TGTGCCAGCAGCTTCTCAGAGTGGGGCATAGGTCAGCCCCAGCATTTT. Translation: CASSFSEWGIGQPQHF. The chain combines TRBV7-8 with TRBJ1-5, with D possibly matching TRBD1 (5 bases). CDR1 and CDR2 (germline): SGHVS, FQNEAQ. The CDR3 runs to 16 residues. Trimming removed 3 bases from V and 6 bases from J, with 18 bases in between.

The chain is built from TRBV10-3 and TRBJ2-2; 9 bases align to TRBD1. After removal of 6 bases from V and 1 base from J, the junction contained 9 bases not matched to a gene. CDR3 length: 17 residues. Germline CDR1 is ENHRY and CDR2 is SYGVKD. The DNA for the CDR3 is TGTGCCATCAGCCCCGGGCCGGGACAGGGGAACACCGGGGAGCTGTTTTTT. Residues: CAISPGPGQGNTGELFF.

The chain uses TRBV18 and TRBJ2-5; D is perhaps TRBD1 (6 bases). This CDR3 contains 16 residues. V lost 0 bases, J lost 2 bases, and 13 bases lay in between. CDR1 is KGHSH and CDR2 is LQKENI in the germline V gene. CDR3 nucleotide sequence: TGTGCCAGCTCACCACCGTTGCCAGGGGCACAAGAGACCCAGTACTTC. It specifies CASSPPLPGAQETQYF.

The rearrangement joins TRBV9 to TRBJ2-4; TRBD1 aligns across 9 bases. The CDR3 sequence is 14 residues long. The J segment lost 4 bases and the V segment lost 2 bases, leaving 1 base of the junction unmatched. Germline V gives CDR1 SGDLS, CDR2 YYNGEE. DNA for the CDR3: TGTGCCAGCAGCGTGGGACAGGGTAAAAACATTCAGTACTTC. Its translation: CASSVGQGKNIQYF.

This chain joins TRBV12-5 and TRBJ1-2; tentative D call: TRBD1 (6 bases). This CDR3 is built from 15 residues. V lost 7 bases to trimming and J lost 1 base, with 16 bases between them. Germline lookup yields CDR1 LGHNT and CDR2 FRNRAP. In DNA, the CDR3 is TGTGCTAGTGCCCCGGTAGGGGGGAATAACTATGGCTACACCTTC. It codes for CASAPVGGNNYGYTF.

The chain has TRBV27 and TRBJ2-6; no definite D call. The CDR3 consists of 15 residues. In germline, CDR1 is MNHEY, CDR2 SMNVEV (reference sequence). Trimming stripped 0 bases from V and 4 bases from J, with 7 bases between. The CDR3 DNA follows: TGTGCCAGCAGTTTATCAGGGTCAGGGGCCAACGTCCTGACTTTC. This translates into CASSLSGSGANVLTF.

The rearrangement uses TRBV4-3 and TRBJ2-7, with D uncertain. The CDR3 is 14 residues long. V lost 2 bases, J lost 5 bases, and 13 bases lay in between. The germline CDR1 and CDR2 sequences are LGHNA and YSLEER. The CDR3 sequence is CASSQSLGFDEQYF. CDR3 nucleotides: TGCGCCAGCAGCCAATCTCTGGGGTTCGACGAGCAGTACTTC.

DNA of the CDR3: TGTGCCAGCAGCTTGGTTGGGCAGCCATCCTACGAGCAGTACTTC. As protein: CASSLVGQPSYEQYF. The V call is TRBV5-6, the J call TRBJ2-7; D is undetermined. Germline lookup yields CDR1 SGHDT and CDR2 YYEEEE. The V end was cut by 0 bases, the J end by 1 base, with 11 bases between. There are 15 residues in the CDR3.

This chain connects TRBV5-1 to TRBJ2-1; a possible D gene is TRBD2 (6 bases). The CDR3 has 16 amino acids. From germline, CDR1 is SGHRS and CDR2 YFSETQ. Trimming left V 4 bases short and J 1 base short, with 15 bases between. The CDR3 loop reads CASSTSGAGSYNEQFF. CDR3 bases: TGCGCCAGCAGCACCTCCGGGGCGGGATCCTACAATGAGCAGTTCTTC.

The chain has TRBV27 and TRBJ2-5; D gene uncertain. CDR3 size: 13 residues. Trimming took off 3 bases at V and 7 bases at J, with 12 bases between the two ends. Germline lookup yields CDR1 MNHEY and CDR2 SMNVEV (reference sequence). This CDR3 is CASSFYPPRTQYF. In nucleotides, the CDR3 is TGTGCCAGCAGTTTCTACCCGCCGAGGACCCAGTACTTC.

There are a few counts of this clone. The chain recombines TRBV5-1 with TRBJ2-2; D perhaps matches TRBD2 (5 bases). This CDR3 region has 15 residues. Germline CDR1 SGHRS, CDR2 YFSETQ. V gave up 4 bases and J gave up 5 bases, with 15 bases separating them. The CDR3 protein is CASSPSGLRTGELFF. CDR3 bases: TGCGCCAGCAGCCCCAGCGGCCTGAGGACCGGGGAGCTGTTTTTT.

The chain couples TRBV5-6 to TRBJ2-4; D not resolved. The germline V gene encodes CDR1 SGHDT and CDR2 YYEEEE. V was clipped by 4 bases and J by 6 bases, with 11 bases between them. This CDR3 contains 13 residues. DNA of the CDR3: TGTGCCAGCAGCCCCCATAGGGTAAACATTCAGTACTTC. As protein: CASSPHRVNIQYF.

In its sample, this clone was seen a few times. The chain recombines TRBV5-4 with TRBJ2-7, with a tentative D call TRBD1 (6 bases). V shed 3 bases and J shed 6 bases, with 22 bases lying between them. The CDR3 contains 16 residues. Germline-derived CDR1 and CDR2 are SGHNT and YYREEE (reference sequence). CDR3 in amino acids: CASSSGFDRLWGEQYF. CDR3 DNA sequence: TGTGCCAGCAGCTCCGGGTTTGACAGGCTGTGGGGCGAGCAGTACTTC.

This clone was recorded once. The chain has TRBV6-5 and TRBJ1-1; TRBD1 matches 11 bases. The CDR3 spans 16 residues. Germline V gives CDR1 MNHEY, CDR2 SVGAGI. Trimming took 0 bases from V and 5 from J; bases not matched to a gene: 5. The CDR3 spells CASSYSWDRGSTEAFF. The CDR3 DNA is TGTGCCAGCAGTTACTCTTGGGACAGGGGGAGTACTGAAGCTTTCTTT.

V and J are TRBV10-3 and TRBJ2-2; 8 bases fit TRBD2. This CDR3 has 16 residues. V dropped 4 bases and J dropped 1; count of bases not matched to a gene: 5. The germline V gene encodes CDR1 ENHRY and CDR2 SYGVKD. The CDR3 here is CAISAGLALNTGELFF. CDR3 nucleotide sequence: TGTGCCATCAGTGCTGGACTAGCTTTGAACACCGGGGAGCTGTTTTTT.

The chain links TRBV28 to TRBJ1-5; D might be TRBD1 (5 bases). Trimming shortened V by 7 bases and J by 2 bases, and 18 bases separated the two germline ends. Germline V gene data show CDR1 as MDHEN and CDR2 as SYDVKM. The length of the CDR3 is 16 residues. The CDR3, as DNA: TGTGCCAGCACCCTTCGGGGGGGAGTGGGCAATCAGCCCCAGCATTTT. This sequence encodes CASTLRGGVGNQPQHF.

This sequence joins TRBV7-2 and TRBJ1-2; D remains unclear. CDR3 length: 14 residues. Per the germline V gene, CDR1 is SGHTA and CDR2 is FQGNSA. The V gene lost 0 bases and the J gene lost 4 bases, with 9 bases spanning the gap. CDR3 residues: CASSLAANGYGYTF. CDR3 nucleotides: TGTGCCAGCAGCTTAGCAGCCAATGGCTATGGCTACACCTTC.